A single T cell receptor beta chain is shown here with its context. This receptor's antigen is unknown. Base qualities are not provided; no much larger clone lies one nucleotide away. Read against the paper, the sample's time point label means: about 28 days (+/-7) after the second vaccine dose. AZD1222 recipients with second doses at about 4 weeks or about 12 weeks were pooled, because spike-specific TCR depth and breadth did not differ between schedules. Samples from vaccinated people were obtained from the UK trials COV001 and COV002, which included a single-blind randomized controlled phase 2/3 trial of AZD1222 (ChAdOx1 nCoV-19) in healthy adults. Trial participant PBMC samples were collected at day 0 and day 28 after the second dose for TCRbeta chain sequencing. The CDR3 regions of human TCRbeta chains were analyzed by immunosequencing. Under the source paper's analysis protocol: TCRs in the repertoires were matched against a reference library of SARS-CoV-2-specific TCRs that had been generated with the MIRA antigen-specificity platform. Breadth was defined as the fraction of unique TCRs that were SARS-CoV-2-associated, and depth was defined as the fraction of total T cells that were SARS-CoV-2-associated. Using the MIRA data, each spike-specific TCR was assigned both to the spike region to which the TCR was reactive and to a CD4 or CD8 class. Log10-transformed breadth and depth values were compared by one-way ANOVA with Sidak's multiple comparisons tests. TCRdb re-hosts the immuneACCESS table, in-frame sequences only. Its copies lack some clones; in the studies checked, an unresolved V gene accounts for under half of them, and the cause for the rest is not known. V, J and clone size were drawn from that table, and D and trimming were deduced from the DNA. Present in this sample are more than 60,000 clones, roughly 85% of which were seen just once. The top ten constitute 1.3% of the sample.

From the cysteine up to the phenylalanine, the CDR3 has a length of 17 residues. The read is trimmed to its CDR3 DNA, 51 bases read in frame from base 1. The sample is drawn from a study of T cell responses to AZD1222 COVID-19 vaccine (dated by TCRdb to 2020 to 2022). As for the study more broadly: TCR sequencing covered more than 230 trial participants: 200 to 210 given two doses of AZD1222 and around 26 given two doses of MenACWY control vaccine. Trial participants were enrolled into age subgroups of 18-55, 56-69 and 70-plus years, which contained around 140, 26 and 57 TCR-sequenced participants, respectively. What the study reported, not specific to this receptor: Participants were mostly white British and included more females than males, and it was suggested by the authors that clonal diversity may have been underestimated. After two AZD1222 doses, spike-specific TCR breadth and depth were significantly higher than at day 0 and than in MenACWY recipients. Vaccine-associated CD4 TCRs spanned the whole spike protein, with dominant responses in regions 160-218 and 743-854. Because no day 14 peak-response samples were available, the repertoires could be characterized only after the peak T cell response. Reportedly, close to half of the unique spike-specific TCRs recognized epitopes lying outside the regions that are mutated in the B.1.351 and B.1.1.7 variants. Conclusions about previously exposed vaccinees are limited, since just five or six AZD1222 recipients were seropositive for SARS-CoV-2 at baseline. The 56-69-year group was small, and its depth increase did not reach significance, likely because of low power.

Sequences were derived from peripheral blood, sampled 28 days after the second AZD1222 dose. This sequence uses TRBV21-1 and TRBJ2-5; the table names TRBD2, a call not compared with the DNA. TRBV21-1 is designated a pseudogene. This TCR came from an adult who received the AZD1222 COVID-19 vaccine. The CDR3 corresponds to CASSRELAGGLEETQYF. The DNA sequence reads TGTGCCAGCAGCCGAGAGCTAGCGGGAGGGTTGGAGGAGACCCAGTACTTC.